These T cell receptor beta chains were read from a single sample in a study of blood T cell repertoires in COVID-19. Profiled with immunoSEQ multiplex PCR; TCRdb holds only in-frame clones, not every one. The sample contains 200,000 or so clones, about nine tenths of which appear only once. The sequencing sample was made of peripheral blood. The receptors stem from a woman in her 70s with acute or convalescent COVID-19. CDR3s leave out the opening cysteine and the closing phenylalanine or tryptophan. Fields, in order: J gene, V gene, CDR3 protein.

>TRBJ2-2|TRBV15
ATSRDGQGAGELF
>TRBJ1-1|TRBV2
ASSTSQGWTEAF
>TRBJ2-7|TRBV15
ATSRGSQGNYEQY
>TRBJ2-2|TRBV18
ASSLIEDTGELF
>TRBJ1-4|TRBV5-8
AGRGRSTNEKLF
>TRBJ1-5|TRBV28
ASSLVQGNQPQH
>TRBJ2-7|TRBV18
ASSPGQGTH
>TRBJ1-1|TRBV3-1/TRBV3-2
ASSSWGRPGGNTEAF
>TRBJ2-1|TRBV19
ASSWGGTLHNEQF
>TRBJ2-1|TRBV19
ASSRTSGNSYNEQF
>TRBJ2-7|TRBV7-3
ASSPGGSRREQY
>TRBJ1-5|TRBV5-5
ASSGGTGNQPQH
>TRBJ2-3|TRBV27
ASSPRHSSTDTQY
>TRBJ2-7|TRBV7-8
ASSLGGSGSYEQY
>TRBJ1-1|TRBV29-1
SGTSDQGLAF
>TRBJ2-7|TRBV10-3
AISEGAGSIGEQY
>TRBJ2-1|TRBV6-6
ASRRTGGDEQF
>TRBJ1-2|TRBV5-1
ASSLRGLLGSHGYT
>TRBJ1-3|TRBV6-5
ASSQGGGNTIY
>TRBJ1-2|TRBV15
ATSTDRYGGYT
>TRBJ1-1|TRBV2
ASTRVNTEAF
>TRBJ2-1|TRBV18
ASAGGQLSYNEQF
>TRBJ1-6|TRBV12-3/TRBV12-4
ASRRQGAPLH
>TRBJ1-1|TRBV10-2
ASRDRDRGHPEAF
>TRBJ1-2|TRBV12-5
ASGLSVGYGYT
>TRBJ2-2|TRBV28
ASILSTSGHGELF
>TRBJ2-1|TRBV5-1
ASSFEGLAGGPLYNEQF
>TRBJ2-3|TRBV9
ASSVDRGRRTDTQY
>TRBJ2-5|TRBV11-2
ASSSLAGVPQETQY
>TRBJ2-2|TRBV11-2
ASSLGQGGIKNTGELF
>TRBJ1-3|TRBV6-5
ASSYNRTAGCTIY
>TRBJ2-1|TRBV19
ASSIPLSGRSYNEQF
>TRBJ1-1|TRBV7-9
ASSQSGTRVGAF
>TRBJ1-2|TRBV5-1
ASSHGEGFGYT
>TRBJ2-2|TRBV2
ASRGRLAGTGELF
>TRBJ1-2|TRBV5-4
ASSLAEGSHGYT
>TRBJ2-1|TRBV5-1
ASSLGTQRSYNEQF
>TRBJ1-1|TRBV5-1
ASSLEQGRRNTEAF
>TRBJ1-2|TRBV12-3/TRBV12-4
ASSLRTGVGYT
>TRBJ2-3|TRBV12-3/TRBV12-4
ASSFPAGGQY
>TRBJ2-5|TRBV2
ASRRDRGVQETQY
>TRBJ2-7|TRBV10-3
AISGVPYEQY
>TRBJ1-2|TRBV5-1
ASSLTGQLNYGYT
>TRBJ2-2|TRBV6-2/TRBV6-3
ASSGQGNTGELF